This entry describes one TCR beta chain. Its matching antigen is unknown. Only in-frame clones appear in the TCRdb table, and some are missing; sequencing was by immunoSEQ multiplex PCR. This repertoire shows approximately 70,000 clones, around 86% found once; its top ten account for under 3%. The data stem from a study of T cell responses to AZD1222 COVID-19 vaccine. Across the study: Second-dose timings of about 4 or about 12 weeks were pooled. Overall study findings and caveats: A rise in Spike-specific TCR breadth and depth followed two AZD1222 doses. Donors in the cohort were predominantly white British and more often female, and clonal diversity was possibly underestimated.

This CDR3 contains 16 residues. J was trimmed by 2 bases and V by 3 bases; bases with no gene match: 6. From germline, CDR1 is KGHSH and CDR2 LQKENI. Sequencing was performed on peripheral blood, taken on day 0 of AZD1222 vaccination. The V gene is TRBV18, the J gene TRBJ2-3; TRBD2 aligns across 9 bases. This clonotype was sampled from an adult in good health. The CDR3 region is CASSPYAGGTTDTQYF. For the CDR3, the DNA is TGTGCCAGCTCACCGTACGCGGGGGGGACCACAGATACGCAGTATTTT.